These 27 T cell receptor beta chains were sequenced from one sample in a study of T cell responses to AZD1222 COVID-19 vaccine. Using immunoSEQ multiplex PCR, the repertoire was profiled, and TCRdb retains in-frame clones only, with some absent. The sample shows about 140,000 clones, around 90% of them seen only once. Sequences were derived from peripheral blood, sampled on day 0 of AZD1222 vaccination. These receptors were collected from an adult in good health.

The chain couples TRBV28 to TRBJ2-5; D gene unclear. This CDR3 spans 14 amino acids. Trimming stripped 2 bases from V and 2 bases from J, with 9 bases between. Germline V gives CDR1 MDHEN, CDR2 SYDVKM. The CDR3 DNA is TGTGCCAGCAGTTTAGGCGGCGGTCAAGAGACCCAGTACTTC. It specifies CASSLGGGQETQYF.

The rearrangement joins TRBV27 to TRBJ1-6, with no clear D. The CDR3 contains 15 residues. The germline CDR1 and CDR2 sequences are MNHEY and SMNVEV (reference sequence). V was trimmed by 3 bases and J by 8 bases, leaving 14 bases between them. As DNA, the CDR3 is TGTGCCAGCAGTTTCAGTCTCGGGATCGATTCACCCCTCCACTTT. Amino acid sequence: CASSFSLGIDSPLHF.

J is TRBJ2-1 and V is TRBV4-3; 10 bases match TRBD2. Germline CDR1 and CDR2: LGHNA and YSLEER. J lost 7 bases, V lost 0 bases, and 3 bases had no gene match. This CDR3 comprises 15 residues. The CDR3 nucleotides are TGCGCCAGCAGCCAAGAACTAGCGGGATCTAATGAGCAGTTCTTC. It is translated as CASSQELAGSNEQFF.

The chain recombines TRBV7-2 with TRBJ1-3; a possible D gene is TRBD1 (6 bases). Germline CDR1 and CDR2: SGHTA and FQGNSA. The CDR3 extends over 16 amino acids. Trimming stripped 5 bases from V and 4 bases from J, with 18 bases between. The CDR3: CASSPLRGGVGNTIYF. CDR3 DNA sequence: TGTGCCAGCAGCCCTCTACGCGGGGGCGTAGGAAACACCATATATTTT. Complete variable domain (other parts from reference TRBV7-2 and TRBJ1-3): GAGVSQSPSNKVTEKGKDVELRCDPISGHTALYWYRQSLGQGLEFLIYFQGNSAPDKSGLPSDRFSAERTGGSVSTLTIQRTQQEDSAVYLCASSPLRGGVGNTIYFGEGSWLTVV.

The chain employs TRBV30 and TRBJ1-2; D possibly corresponds to TRBD1 (5 bases). The V end was cut by 0 bases, the J end by 3 bases, with 11 bases between. CDR1 is GTSNPN and CDR2 is SVGIG in the germline V gene (reference sequence). The CDR3 contains 14 residues. In DNA, the CDR3 is TGTGCCTGGAGTGTAGCAGCGGGGCACTATGGCTACACCTTC. This sequence encodes CAWSVAAGHYGYTF. Full variable domain (rest looked up from reference TRBV30 and TRBJ1-2): SQTIHQWPATLVQPVGSPLSLECTVEGTSNPNLYWYRQAAGRGLQLLFYSVGIGQISSEVPQNLSASRPQDRQFILSSKKLLLSDSGFYLCAWSVAAGHYGYTFGSGTRLTVV.

This chain connects TRBV20-1 to TRBJ1-4; D remains ambiguous. Trimming took 5 bases from V and 7 from J, leaving 8 bases between them. Per the germline V gene, CDR1 is DFQATT and CDR2 is SNEGSKA (reference sequence). This CDR3 has 11 amino acids. Written as DNA, the CDR3 is TGCAGTGCTTTGAGCGGTGAAAAACTGTTTTTT. Translation gives CSALSGEKLFF.

In its sample, this clone was seen once. The gene calls are TRBV7-6 and TRBJ2-1; D uncertain. The CDR3 extends over 18 amino acids. Germline V gene data show CDR1 as SGHVS and CDR2 as FNYEAQ. Trimming pared 4 bases from V and 0 bases from J, leaving 19 bases between. The CDR3 DNA sequence: TGTGCCAGCAGCTCAAAACCGGAGACCTTCCCCTCCTACAATGAGCAGTTCTTC. This encodes CASSSKPETFPSYNEQFF.

This clone was observed once. The chain links TRBV7-2 to TRBJ2-7; D may be TRBD2 (6 bases). The CDR3 contains 16 residues. Germline-derived CDR1 and CDR2 are SGHTA and FQGNSA. The germline V and J ends were trimmed by 2 bases and 3 bases, with 17 bases remaining between them. The CDR3, as DNA: TGTGCCAGCAGCTTATCAAGTACGGGGGACTTCTACGAGCAGTACTTC. Its protein product is CASSLSSTGDFYEQYF.

The chain is built from TRBV6-5 and TRBJ1-1, with D possibly being TRBD1 (5 bases). Trimming took 2 bases from V and 5 from J, leaving 12 bases between them. There are 14 residues in the CDR3. Germline CDR1 reads MNHEY; CDR2 reads SVGAGI. CDR3: CASSYGGKGTEAFF. CDR3 coding DNA: TGTGCCAGCAGTTACGGGGGGAAGGGGACTGAAGCTTTCTTT.

The CDR3 reads CASKGSSYEQYF. CDR3 sequence (DNA): TGTGCCAGCAAGGGGAGCTCCTACGAGCAGTACTTC. The chain carries TRBV28 and TRBJ2-7; D is tentatively TRBD1 or TRBD2 (5 bases each). This CDR3 comprises 12 residues. Germline V gives CDR1 MDHEN, CDR2 SYDVKM. V was clipped by 7 bases and J by 0 bases, with 7 bases between them.

This chain connects TRBV30 to TRBJ1-1; no clear D. The germline V gene encodes CDR1 GTSNPN and CDR2 SVGIG (reference sequence). The CDR3 runs to 12 residues. The V end lost 0 bases, the J end lost 7 bases, and 9 bases lay between the germline ends. The CDR3 nucleotides read TGTGCCTGGAGTGTACGGACCATTGAAGCTTTCTTT. Translation: CAWSVRTIEAFF.

The V and J genes are TRBV10-3 and TRBJ1-1, with D possibly being TRBD1 (5 bases). The CDR3 consists of 13 residues. Trimming removed 2 bases at V and 4 bases at J, with 8 bases between. In germline, CDR1 is ENHRY, CDR2 SYGVKD. The CDR3 loop reads CAISEGAGTEAFF. CDR3 sequence (DNA): TGTGCCATCAGTGAGGGGGCAGGCACTGAAGCTTTCTTT.

This chain uses TRBV6-6 with TRBJ1-3; no clear D. V lost 2 bases to trimming and J lost 0 bases, with 8 bases between them. CDR3 length: 15 residues. CDR1 and CDR2 from the germline V gene are MNHNY and SVGAGI (reference sequence). CDR3 in DNA: TGTGCCAGCAGTTACGAATCGAGCTCTGGAAACACCATATATTTT. Protein: CASSYESSSGNTIYF.

DNA of the CDR3: TGTGCCAGTAAACGTGAAAACACTGAAGCTTTCTTT. Its translation: CASKRENTEAFF. The rearrangement joins TRBV19 to TRBJ1-1; no firm D call. Looked up from germline, CDR1 is LNHDA and CDR2 is SQIVND (reference sequence). CDR3 length: 12 amino acids. Trimming took 7 bases from V and 2 from J, leaving 8 bases between them.

This chain joins TRBV24-1 and TRBJ2-2; D remains unclear. The ends were cut back, 5 bases at V and 8 bases at J, with 11 bases in the middle. Germline values: CDR1 KGHDR, CDR2 SFDVKD. CDR3 size: 13 residues. CDR3 in DNA: TGTGCCACCAGTGGACCGCCCGGAGGGGAGCTGTTTTTT. Protein sequence: CATSGPPGGELFF.

The V and J genes are TRBV7-9 and TRBJ2-4; possible D gene TRBD2, 7 bases. The CDR3 spans 15 residues. CDR1 is SEHNR and CDR2 is FQNEAQ in the germline V gene (reference sequence). Trimming cost V 1 base and J 7 bases, with 14 bases left between them. The DNA of the CDR3 is TGTGCCAGCAGCTTAGATCGGGGGGCGGCGAACATTCAGTACTTC. Protein product: CASSLDRGAANIQYF.

The CDR3 reads CATSRDRNQPQHF. Written as DNA, the CDR3 is TGTGCCACCAGCAGAGACAGAAATCAGCCCCAGCATTTT. The V gene is TRBV15, the J gene TRBJ1-5; D uncertain. Germline CDR1 and CDR2: LNHNV and YYDKDF (reference sequence). The V gene lost 0 bases and the J gene lost 4 bases, with 4 bases spanning the gap. The CDR3 totals 13 residues.

The rearrangement links TRBV19 to TRBJ1-5; weak D call: TRBD1 (5 bases). Trimming took 8 bases from V and 5 from J, leaving 22 bases between them. CDR1 and CDR2 from the germline V gene are LNHDA and SQIVND (reference sequence). This CDR3 has 16 residues. This CDR3 is CASDPRGAYTDQPQHF. The DNA of the CDR3 is TGTGCCAGTGACCCTAGGGGAGCATACACGGATCAGCCCCAGCATTTT.

The V call is TRBV11-2, the J call TRBJ2-7; TRBD2 aligns across 9 bases. CDR1 and CDR2 (germline): SGHAT, FQNNGV. The J segment lost 6 bases and the V segment lost 6 bases, leaving 9 bases of the junction unmatched. The CDR3 has 14 residues. The CDR3 is CASRGLAGEGEQYF. CDR3 in DNA: TGTGCCAGCAGGGGACTAGCCGGAGAAGGCGAGCAGTACTTC.

This clone was seen more than once but under ten times. V and J are TRBV27 and TRBJ2-7, with D maybe TRBD1 (6 bases). The germline V gene encodes CDR1 MNHEY and CDR2 SMNVEV (reference sequence). CDR3 size: 14 residues. Deletions cut 1 base from V and 3 bases from J, with 10 bases between. This CDR3 is CASSLWQGSYEQYF. The CDR3 nucleotides read TGTGCCAGCAGTTTATGGCAGGGGAGCTACGAGCAGTACTTC.

The genes are TRBV18 and TRBJ1-2; D is possibly TRBD1 (5 bases). In germline, CDR1 is KGHSH, CDR2 LQKENI. The CDR3 runs 16 residues. V lost 5 bases and J 3 bases, leaving 19 bases between the germline ends. The DNA of the CDR3 is TGTGCCAGCTCAACTGAATTACAGGATTCGCACTATGGCTACACCTTC. As protein: CASSTELQDSHYGYTF. The entire variable domain, with the rest obtained from reference TRBV18 and TRBJ1-2, is as follows: NAGVMQNPRHLVRRRGQEARLRCSPMKGHSHVYWYRQLPEEGLKFMVYLQKENIIDESGMPKERFSAEFPKEGPSILRIQQVVRGDSAAYFCASSTELQDSHYGYTFGSGTRLTVV.

The chain carries TRBV5-4 and TRBJ2-7; D unresolved. Germline CDR1 and CDR2: SGHNT and YYREEE (reference sequence). Trimming took off 0 bases at V and 2 bases at J, with 9 bases between the two ends. This CDR3 has 14 residues. The CDR3 spells CASSLDRVPYEQYF. In nucleotides, the CDR3 is TGTGCCAGCAGCTTGGATAGGGTCCCCTACGAGCAGTACTTC.

This clone was detected a few times. This chain connects TRBV4-3 to TRBJ2-7; D unclear. The CDR3 has 13 amino acids. The germline V gene encodes CDR1 LGHNA and CDR2 YSLEER. The V end lost 2 bases, the J end lost 3 bases, and 8 bases lay between the germline ends. DNA for the CDR3: TGCGCCAGCAGCCAACGGACGTACTACGAGCAGTACTTC. Protein: CASSQRTYYEQYF.

The CDR3, as DNA: TGTGCCTGGAGCGCCTGGGGGTCTGAAGCTTTCTTT. This sequence encodes CAWSAWGSEAFF. The rearrangement uses TRBV30 and TRBJ1-1; tentative D call: TRBD1 (5 bases). Germline loops: CDR1 GTSNPN, CDR2 SVGIG (reference sequence). Between the trimmed V and J ends, which lost 3 bases and 6 bases, there was a span of 11 bases. The CDR3 is 12 residues long.

The chain couples TRBV7-2 to TRBJ2-5; D is perhaps TRBD2 (6 bases). The CDR3 has 14 amino acids. The V gene's germline CDR1 is SGHTA and CDR2 FQGNSA. V was clipped by 5 bases and J by 3 bases, with 13 bases between them. The CDR3: CASSRDGRKETQYF. The CDR3 nucleotides read TGTGCCAGCAGCCGCGACGGGAGAAAAGAGACCCAGTACTTC.

This clone was seen only once. The chain's CDR3 is CASSRDLDGTEQYF. CDR3 in DNA: TGTGCCAGCAGTCGCGACTTGGACGGGACCGAGCAGTACTTC. V gene TRBV6-5 combines with J gene TRBJ2-7; D could derive from TRBD1 or TRBD2 (5 bases each). The CDR3 has 14 residues. The germline CDR1 and CDR2 sequences are MNHEY and SVGAGI. V dropped 5 bases and J dropped 6 bases, with 17 bases sitting between them.

This chain uses TRBV27 with TRBJ2-1, with 10 bases identical to TRBD2. With V trimmed by 6 bases and J by 7 bases, 9 bases remained unmatched. The CDR3 runs to 15 residues. In germline, CDR1 is MNHEY, CDR2 SMNVEV (reference sequence). The CDR3 DNA sequence: TGTGCCAGCAGATTGGGGACTAGCGTTTTGAATGAGCAGTTCTTC. Translation: CASRLGTSVLNEQFF.